This is a list of T cell receptor beta chains from one sample in a study of T cell responses to AZD1222 COVID-19 vaccine. TCRdb's copy holds only in-frame clones and misses some; the assay was immunoSEQ multiplex PCR. The sample has some 140,000 clones, roughly 90% seen once. The specimen comprised peripheral blood, sampled on day 0 of AZD1222 vaccination. The receptors shown here come from an adult in good health. CDR3s include the opening cysteine and the closing phenylalanine or tryptophan. D genes are given only for firm matches. Clone size is shown for a subset of rows, as once, few, many or a class of expanded clone.

V gene: TRBV19
D gene: -
clone size: -
J gene: TRBJ1-1
CDR3 length: 15
CDR3 DNA: TGTGCCAGTAGTCATAGAGGCGGGGGATCCACTGAAGCTTTCTTT
CDR3 protein: CASSHRGGGSTEAFF

V gene: TRBV27
D gene: -
clone size: -
J gene: TRBJ1-6
CDR3 length: 15
CDR3 DNA: TGTGCCAGCACGGTCTACCGCTCCTATAATTCACCCCTCCACTTT
CDR3 protein: CASTVYRSYNSPLHF

V gene: TRBV5-1
D gene: TRBD1
clone size: -
J gene: TRBJ2-2
CDR3 length: 16
CDR3 DNA: TGCGCCAGCAGCTTAACAGGGGGCGTCGGCACCGGGGAGCTGTTTTTT
CDR3 protein: CASSLTGGVGTGELFF

V gene: TRBV5-1
D gene: -
clone size: once
J gene: TRBJ1-5
CDR3 length: 14
CDR3 DNA: TGCGCCAGCAGCTTGGTTCGAGGGGGGCAGCCCCAGCATTTT
CDR3 protein: CASSLVRGGQPQHF

V gene: TRBV9
D gene: -
clone size: once
J gene: TRBJ2-5
CDR3 length: 13
CDR3 DNA: TGTGCCAGCAGCGCCGACAGTCAAGAGACCCAGTACTTC
CDR3 protein: CASSADSQETQYF

V gene: TRBV6-1
D gene: TRBD1
clone size: few
J gene: TRBJ2-7
CDR3 length: 16
CDR3 DNA: TGTGCCAGCAGTGGCCCATCGGGACAGGAGAATTACGAGCAGTACTTC
CDR3 protein: CASSGPSGQENYEQYF

V gene: TRBV11-2
D gene: -
clone size: -
J gene: TRBJ2-7
CDR3 length: 15
CDR3 DNA: TGTGCCAGCAGCTTAGAGGCCGTGGCCCCCTACGAGCAGTACTTC
CDR3 protein: CASSLEAVAPYEQYF

V gene: TRBV27
D gene: -
clone size: -
J gene: TRBJ1-1
CDR3 length: 13
CDR3 DNA: TGTGCCAGCAGTTTAGCCTGGGGGGGTGAAGCTTTCTTT
CDR3 protein: CASSLAWGGEAFF

V gene: TRBV3-1/TRBV3-2
D gene: TRBD1
clone size: -
J gene: TRBJ1-1
CDR3 length: 14
CDR3 DNA: TGTGCCACCGCTAAGGGGCCAGGGGGATTTGAAGCTTTCTTT
CDR3 protein: CATAKGPGGFEAFF

V gene: TRBV29-1
D gene: -
clone size: -
J gene: TRBJ1-6
CDR3 length: 15
CDR3 DNA: TGCAGCGTAACTAAGGGGGACTCCTATAATTCACCCCTCCACTTT
CDR3 protein: CSVTKGDSYNSPLHF

V gene: TRBV28
D gene: TRBD1
clone size: -
J gene: TRBJ1-2
CDR3 length: 14
CDR3 DNA: TGTGCCAGCAGTTTATTGGGGGACAGCTATGGCTACACCTTC
CDR3 protein: CASSLLGDSYGYTF

V gene: TRBV14
D gene: TRBD1
clone size: -
J gene: TRBJ1-2
CDR3 length: 14
CDR3 DNA: TGTGCCAGCAGCCGTCAGGGGACAGGCAGCGGCTACACCTTC
CDR3 protein: CASSRQGTGSGYTF

V gene: TRBV4-3
D gene: -
clone size: -
J gene: TRBJ1-2
CDR3 length: 15
CDR3 DNA: TGCGCCAGCAGCCGAGACACCTTCACTAACTATGGCTACACCTTC
CDR3 protein: CASSRDTFTNYGYTF

V gene: TRBV9
D gene: -
clone size: -
J gene: TRBJ1-5
CDR3 length: 13
CDR3 DNA: TGTGCCAGCAGCGGCAATAGCAATCAGCCCCAGCATTTT
CDR3 protein: CASSGNSNQPQHF

V gene: TRBV7-8
D gene: TRBD1
clone size: -
J gene: TRBJ1-2
CDR3 length: 16
CDR3 DNA: TGTGCCAGCAGCTTAGACCGATGGACAGGGAACTATGGCTACACCTTC
CDR3 protein: CASSLDRWTGNYGYTF

V gene: TRBV13
D gene: -
clone size: once
J gene: TRBJ2-5
CDR3 length: 13
CDR3 DNA: TGTGCCAGCAGCTTAGCCTCCGTCCGGACCCAGTACTTC
CDR3 protein: CASSLASVRTQYF

V gene: TRBV6-1
D gene: TRBD2
clone size: -
J gene: TRBJ2-7
CDR3 length: 19
CDR3 DNA: TGTGCCAGCAGTGAAACCCTTGGATCTAGCGGGGGGCCCACCTACGAGCAGTACTTC
CDR3 protein: CASSETLGSSGGPTYEQYF

V gene: TRBV30
D gene: -
clone size: once
J gene: TRBJ1-1
CDR3 length: 11
CDR3 DNA: TGTGCCTGGGAGAGGGACACTGAAGCTTTCTTT
CDR3 protein: CAWERDTEAFF

V gene: TRBV7-2
D gene: -
clone size: -
J gene: TRBJ1-1
CDR3 length: 13
CDR3 DNA: TGTGCCAGCACCCCAGGTGAGAGGGGTAAAGCTTTCTTT
CDR3 protein: CASTPGERGKAFF

V gene: TRBV7-8
D gene: TRBD1
clone size: -
J gene: TRBJ1-2
CDR3 length: 13
CDR3 DNA: TGTGCCAGCAGCTTAGGGACAGGGGTTGGCTACACCTTC
CDR3 protein: CASSLGTGVGYTF

V gene: TRBV5-4
D gene: -
clone size: -
J gene: TRBJ1-2
CDR3 length: 15
CDR3 DNA: TGTGCCAGCAGCGTTCCGGGACGGAATAACTATGGCTACACCTTC
CDR3 protein: CASSVPGRNNYGYTF

V gene: TRBV19
D gene: -
clone size: -
J gene: TRBJ1-1
CDR3 length: 14
CDR3 DNA: TGTGCCAGTAAGAAAGACCCAGTGAACACTGAAGCTTTCTTT
CDR3 protein: CASKKDPVNTEAFF

V gene: TRBV7-9
D gene: -
clone size: -
J gene: TRBJ1-1
CDR3 length: 12
CDR3 DNA: TGTGCCAGCAGCTTAGAAACAGGAGAAGCTTTCTTT
CDR3 protein: CASSLETGEAFF

V gene: TRBV15
D gene: -
clone size: -
J gene: TRBJ2-5
CDR3 length: 16
CDR3 DNA: TGTGCCACCAGCAGACCGAACTCGGGGCAGCAAGAGACCCAGTACTTC
CDR3 protein: CATSRPNSGQQETQYF

V gene: TRBV4-2
D gene: -
clone size: few
J gene: TRBJ1-1
CDR3 length: 16
CDR3 DNA: TGTGCCAGCAGCCAAGATCCAGGGGAGGGGTCCACTGAAGCTTTCTTT
CDR3 protein: CASSQDPGEGSTEAFF

V gene: TRBV25-1
D gene: TRBD1
clone size: -
J gene: TRBJ1-4
CDR3 length: 15
CDR3 DNA: TGTGCCAGCAGTGAATGGACAGGCTATAATGAAAAACTGTTTTTT
CDR3 protein: CASSEWTGYNEKLFF

V gene: TRBV12-3/TRBV12-4
D gene: -
clone size: -
J gene: TRBJ2-5
CDR3 length: 12
CDR3 DNA: TGTGCCAGCAGTCGGGACTGGAAGACCCAGTACTTC
CDR3 protein: CASSRDWKTQYF

V gene: TRBV6-7
D gene: -
clone size: -
J gene: TRBJ1-2
CDR3 length: 16
CDR3 DNA: TGTGCCAGCAGCTCTGGTGGGCAGGCTAAGATTGATGGCTACACCTTC
CDR3 protein: CASSSGGQAKIDGYTF

V gene: TRBV7-2
D gene: -
clone size: -
J gene: TRBJ2-1
CDR3 length: 12
CDR3 DNA: TGTGCCAGCAGATTGGACAGCTATGAGCAGTTCTTC
CDR3 protein: CASRLDSYEQFF

V gene: TRBV3-1/TRBV3-2
D gene: -
clone size: -
J gene: TRBJ1-3
CDR3 length: 14
CDR3 DNA: TGTGCCAGCAGTCAGAGGGGCTCTGGAAACACCATATATTTT
CDR3 protein: CASSQRGSGNTIYF

V gene: TRBV6-2/TRBV6-3
D gene: TRBD1
clone size: -
J gene: TRBJ1-1
CDR3 length: 13
CDR3 DNA: TGTGCCAGCAGTTACGGGGACAGGGTAGAAGCTTTCTTT
CDR3 protein: CASSYGDRVEAFF

V gene: TRBV19
D gene: -
clone size: -
J gene: TRBJ2-7
CDR3 length: 15
CDR3 DNA: TGTGCCAGTAGTATATCGAACAGGCTATCCTACGAGCAGTACTTC
CDR3 protein: CASSISNRLSYEQYF

V gene: TRBV9
D gene: -
clone size: -
J gene: TRBJ1-6
CDR3 length: 15
CDR3 DNA: TGTGCCAGCAGCGTAGAGGGACGACCGAATTCACCCCTCCACTTT
CDR3 protein: CASSVEGRPNSPLHF

V gene: TRBV27
D gene: TRBD2
clone size: -
J gene: TRBJ2-7
CDR3 length: 15
CDR3 DNA: TGTGCCAGCAGTTTACTCACTAGCGGGCTCTACGAGCAGTACTTC
CDR3 protein: CASSLLTSGLYEQYF

V gene: TRBV7-2
D gene: -
clone size: -
J gene: TRBJ2-5
CDR3 length: 14
CDR3 DNA: TGTGCCAGCAGCTTAGAGAACAGTTGGGAGACCCAGTACTTC
CDR3 protein: CASSLENSWETQYF

V gene: TRBV6-1
D gene: -
clone size: -
J gene: TRBJ1-1
CDR3 length: 10
CDR3 DNA: TGTGCCAGCAGTGAAACTGAAGCTTTCTTT
CDR3 protein: CASSETEAFF

V gene: TRBV24-1
D gene: -
clone size: -
J gene: TRBJ2-5
CDR3 length: 13
CDR3 DNA: TGTGCCACCGGGCGGGCAGGGTCGGAGACCCAGTACTTC
CDR3 protein: CATGRAGSETQYF

V gene: TRBV7-9
D gene: -
clone size: -
J gene: TRBJ2-1
CDR3 length: 13
CDR3 DNA: TGTGCCAGCATAACTCCCGCGCGTCATGAGCAGTTCTTC
CDR3 protein: CASITPARHEQFF

V gene: TRBV6-4
D gene: TRBD2
clone size: -
J gene: TRBJ2-1
CDR3 length: 14
CDR3 DNA: TGTGCCAGCAGTGACTTAGCGGGAGGGGATGAGCAGTTCTTC
CDR3 protein: CASSDLAGGDEQFF

V gene: TRBV9
D gene: -
clone size: -
J gene: TRBJ1-5
CDR3 length: 15
CDR3 DNA: TGTGCCAGCAGCGTAGCTGGGCAGAGCGGGCAGCCCCAGCATTTT
CDR3 protein: CASSVAGQSGQPQHF

V gene: TRBV3-1/TRBV3-2
D gene: TRBD2
clone size: -
J gene: TRBJ2-5
CDR3 length: 15
CDR3 DNA: TGTGCCAGCAGCCAGACGACTAGCGGGGGAGAGACCCAGTACTTC
CDR3 protein: CASSQTTSGGETQYF

V gene: TRBV7-2
D gene: TRBD1
clone size: -
J gene: TRBJ1-2
CDR3 length: 16
CDR3 DNA: TGTGCCAGCAGCAAAGGGGGGACAGCACGTAACTATGGCTACACCTTC
CDR3 protein: CASSKGGTARNYGYTF

V gene: TRBV30
D gene: TRBD2
clone size: -
J gene: TRBJ2-1
CDR3 length: 13
CDR3 DNA: TGTGCCTGGGAGCGGGGGGAATACAATGAGCAGTTCTTC
CDR3 protein: CAWERGEYNEQFF

V gene: TRBV11-2
D gene: TRBD1
clone size: -
J gene: TRBJ2-7
CDR3 length: 14
CDR3 DNA: TGTGCCAGCAGACGCGGACAGGGGGCTTACGAGCAGTACTTC
CDR3 protein: CASRRGQGAYEQYF